Listed below are T cell receptor beta chains from one sample, sequenced in a study of shared clonotypes between healthy human individuals. Profiled with immunoSEQ multiplex PCR; TCRdb holds only in-frame clones, not every one. The repertoire includes more than 850,000 clones, roughly 74% of them detected once, and 0.4% to 0.55% sits in the top ten. The sequencing sample was made of memory CD4+ T cells from PBMCs. These receptors were taken from a man younger than 35 in good health. Some clones in this sample may be carry-over from other donors' samples. CDR3s include the opening cysteine and the closing phenylalanine or tryptophan. Each record gives: V gene, J gene, CDR3 protein.

v_call: TRBV27
j_call: TRBJ2-7
cdr3_aa: CASSHLGRGPTDRSYEQYF

v_call: TRBV28
j_call: TRBJ2-2
cdr3_aa: CASSRSGRNTGELFF

v_call: TRBV30
j_call: TRBJ2-3
cdr3_aa: CAWTRGDAVTDTQYF

v_call: TRBV13
j_call: TRBJ2-7
cdr3_aa: CASSHGLAGALGEQYF

v_call: TRBV19
j_call: TRBJ1-3
cdr3_aa: CASSGGDTSGNTIYF

v_call: TRBV6-5
j_call: TRBJ1-4
cdr3_aa: CASSYSAGAGEKLFF

v_call: TRBV7-9
j_call: TRBJ2-5
cdr3_aa: CASSLNGGEETQYF

v_call: TRBV7-2
j_call: TRBJ1-1
cdr3_aa: CASSLEARRTEAFF

v_call: TRBV15
j_call: TRBJ2-7
cdr3_aa: CATSREGARYEQYF

v_call: TRBV28
j_call: TRBJ1-2
cdr3_aa: CASSFTFGQGINGYTF

v_call: TRBV5-1
j_call: TRBJ2-7
cdr3_aa: CASSLGDSTYEQYF

v_call: TRBV5-1
j_call: TRBJ2-1
cdr3_aa: CASSVLPTSGKGNEQFF

v_call: TRBV5-1
j_call: TRBJ2-1
cdr3_aa: CASSLQGGYNEQFF

v_call: TRBV18
j_call: TRBJ1-5
cdr3_aa: CASSPPNREGQPQHF

v_call: TRBV5-6
j_call: TRBJ1-2
cdr3_aa: CASSVQGIRRNYGYTF

v_call: TRBV10-3
j_call: TRBJ1-6
cdr3_aa: CATSLGEVPLHF